This T cell receptor (beta chain) was sequenced during a study of blood T cell repertoires in COVID-19. As concerns this clone: The junction and the germline gene differ at one end; a read error may be behind it.

This CDR3 has 15 residues. Germline CDR1 and CDR2: SNHLY and FYNNEI. TCRdb keeps only in-frame clones here, not all; method: immunoSEQ multiplex PCR. The data hold around 200,000 clones, with approximately 85% observed a single time. The TCR was taken from a human donor with active or convalescent COVID-19. The donor label of this sample is uncertain. The specimen sequenced was peripheral blood. This chain uses TRBV2 with TRBJ2-7; TRBD2 aligns across 10 bases. The CDR3 DNA follows: TGTGCCAGCAGCCTCAAGCCGGGGGCTAGCGGGAGTGGAGACTTC. Protein: CASSLKPGASGSGDF.